This T cell receptor (beta chain) is drawn from a study of blood T cells in healthy people across ages. Study-wide results and limits: Naive CD4+ cell counts and diversity both ran higher in long-lived than in aged donors.

Each donor's blood draw was approximately 10 milliliters of peripheral blood. Trimming stripped 5 bases from V and 4 bases from J, with 11 bases between. This CDR3 region has 13 residues. The germline CDR1 and CDR2 sequences are SGHTA and FQGNSA. The use of a sample-barcoded 5' primer and a J-beta primer mix characterized a second PCR of roughly 6 to 11 cycles. Every sample gave at least 3 million paired-end reads containing CDR3. TCRdb itself ran the 5' RACE reads through MiXCR, one entry per CDR3 protein. Among about 1,800,000 distinct CDR3 sequences listed, 28% were seen once. In the case of this clonotype: Antigen: not known.

The sample comprised blood. The chain is built from TRBV7-2 and TRBJ2-5; D remains unclear. This TCR came from a woman in her 30s in good health. CDR3 DNA: TGTACCAGCAGCGTATTTGAGCGAGAGACCCAGTACTTC. Its translation is CTSSVFERETQYF.